This T cell receptor (beta chain) was recorded in a study of blood T cell repertoires in COVID-19. The wider study: Sites across the United States, Italy and Spain contributed samples from acute and convalescent COVID-19. PBMCs, B-cell-depleted T cells, or T cells provided the cDNA or gDNA that made up the material.

The CDR3 contains 20 residues. Per the study methods: Estimated nucleated cell counts came from reference gene primer amplification. Sequenced by immunoSEQ multiplex PCR; TCRdb stores in-frame clones only, minus some. The V and J calls and clone size come from that table; D and trimming were worked out from the DNA. The sample has about 160,000 clones, about 80% seen once. This TCR was recovered from a man in his sixties with acute or convalescent COVID-19. The sequencing input was peripheral blood. The V gene is TRBV21-1, the J gene TRBJ2-7; TRBD2 is the table's D call, not checked against the DNA. TRBV21-1 is tagged as a pseudogene. The CDR3 bases are TGTGCCAGCAGGTCCGGTCCCGGGACTAGCGGATGTTCGGGGGGGAGGGAGCAGTACTTC. It translates to CASRSGPGTSGCSGGREQYF.